This TCR beta chain was retrieved from a study of blood T cell repertoires in COVID-19. TCRdb keeps only in-frame clones here, not all; method: immunoSEQ multiplex PCR. Altogether some 200,000 clones are present, roughly 90% being singletons, with the ten largest covering approximately 8.2%. This clone has a single count. After removal of 2 bases from V and 4 bases from J, the junction contained 0 bases not matched to a gene. CDR1 is ENHRY, CDR2 SYGVKD, per germline. This CDR3 spans 13 amino acids. The specimen sequenced was PBMCs or T cells enriched from blood (not recorded which). The V and J genes are TRBV10-3 and TRBJ1-2, with 8 bases matching TRBD1. The sequence was obtained from a woman younger than 35 who had recovered from COVID-19. CDR3 nucleotide sequence: TGTGCCATCAGTGAGGACAGGGGCTATGGCTACACCTTC. Its translation: CAISEDRGYGYTF.